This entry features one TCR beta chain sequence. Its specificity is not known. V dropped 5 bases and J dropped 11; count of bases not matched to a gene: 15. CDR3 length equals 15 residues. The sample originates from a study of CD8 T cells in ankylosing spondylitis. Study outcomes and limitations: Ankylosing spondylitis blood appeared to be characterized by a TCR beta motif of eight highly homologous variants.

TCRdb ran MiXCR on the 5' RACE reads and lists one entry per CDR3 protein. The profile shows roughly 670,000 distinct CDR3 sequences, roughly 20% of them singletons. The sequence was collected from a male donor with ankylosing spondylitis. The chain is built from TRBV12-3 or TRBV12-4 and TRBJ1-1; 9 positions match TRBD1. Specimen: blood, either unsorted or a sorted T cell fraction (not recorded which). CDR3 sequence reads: CASSAPGQGVSSAFF. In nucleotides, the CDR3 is TGTGCCAGCAGTGCCCCGGGACAGGGAGTTAGTTCCGCTTTCTTT.